The rows below give T cell receptor beta chains drawn from one sample of a study of T cells after yellow fever vaccination. TCRdb passed the 5' RACE reads through MiXCR, listing each CDR3 protein once. The sample shows 550,000 or so distinct CDR3 sequences, 15% to 20% of them seen only once. The sample was PBMCs, taken 15 days after the yellow fever booster vaccination. Every receptor here comes from a man aged 25 to 40 who received the YFV17D yellow fever vaccine. Both conserved end residues are part of each CDR3. Fields, in order: D gene, J gene, clone size, V gene, CDR3 protein, CDR3 DNA. A D gene is named only where the DNA matches it firmly. The size of a clone is reported for some rows only, either as once, few or many, or as a class for expanded clones.

D: -; J: TRBJ2-2; size: -; V: TRBV29-1; CDR3: CSVGLPGAGELFF; DNA: TGCAGCGTTGGACTCCCGGGGGCCGGGGAGCTGTTTTTT
D: -; J: TRBJ1-1; size: -; V: TRBV25-1; CDR3: CASSENRGGRVDEAFF; DNA: TGTGCCAGCAGTGAGAATCGGGGAGGAAGGGTAGATGAAGCTTTCTTT
D: -; J: TRBJ1-6; size: few; V: TRBV7-2; CDR3: CASSQERLGGPLHF; DNA: TGTGCCAGCAGCCAGGAGAGGCTGGGAGGACCCCTCCACTTT
D: -; J: TRBJ2-1; size: few; V: TRBV12-3/TRBV12-4; CDR3: CASSFAESYGEQFF; DNA: TGTGCCAGCAGTTTTGCGGAAAGTTACGGGGAGCAGTTCTTC
D: TRBD1; J: TRBJ1-5; size: -; V: TRBV20-1; CDR3: CSARGQGLYNQPQHF; DNA: TGCAGTGCTAGAGGACAGGGACTCTACAATCAGCCCCAGCATTTT
D: -; J: TRBJ2-7; size: few; V: TRBV9; CDR3: CASSVGGLANEQHF; DNA: TGTGCCAGCAGCGTAGGAGGCTTAGCTAACGAGCAGCACTTC
D: -; J: TRBJ2-1; size: -; V: TRBV9; CDR3: CASSVGGLSSYNEQFF; DNA: TGTGCCAGCAGCGTCGGGGGGCTGAGCTCCTACAATGAGCAGTTCTTC
D: -; J: TRBJ2-1; size: -; V: TRBV29-1; CDR3: CSVTTGGGRPQFF; DNA: TGCAGCGTTACGACAGGAGGGGGGCGGCCGCAGTTCTTC
D: -; J: TRBJ2-7; size: many; V: TRBV12-3/TRBV12-4; CDR3: CASSLVQGNEQYF; DNA: TGTGCCAGCAGTTTAGTCCAGGGTAACGAGCAGTACTTC
D: TRBD2; J: TRBJ2-1; size: -; V: TRBV28; CDR3: CASTPGVGLARAYNEQFF; DNA: TGTGCCAGCACCCCCGGGGTCGGACTAGCCCGAGCCTACAATGAGCAGTTCTTC
D: TRBD2; J: TRBJ2-5; size: few; V: TRBV5-1; CDR3: CASSFSNTLAGGRETQYF; DNA: TGCGCCAGCAGCTTCTCGAACACCCTAGCGGGAGGCAGGGAGACCCAGTACTTC
D: TRBD1; J: TRBJ2-7; size: -; V: TRBV19; CDR3: CASSRTGASYEQYF; DNA: TGTGCCAGTAGTCGGACAGGGGCAAGCTACGAGCAGTACTTC
D: -; J: TRBJ2-3; size: -; V: TRBV19; CDR3: CASSIPRQSTDTQYF; DNA: TGTGCCAGTAGTATCCCCAGACAGTCTACAGATACGCAGTATTTT
D: -; J: TRBJ2-5; size: -; V: TRBV18; CDR3: CASSPQWGAEETQYF; DNA: TGTGCCAGCTCACCACAATGGGGCGCGGAAGAGACCCAGTACTTC
D: -; J: TRBJ1-1; size: -; V: TRBV7-2; CDR3: CASSLEGGITEAFF; DNA: TGTGCCAGCAGCTTAGAGGGAGGAATCACTGAAGCTTTCTTT
D: TRBD1; J: TRBJ1-3; size: few; V: TRBV7-2; CDR3: CASSPRDSVSGNTIYF; DNA: TGTGCCAGCAGCCCCCGGGACAGTGTGTCTGGAAACACCATATATTTT
D: -; J: TRBJ2-1; size: -; V: TRBV5-1; CDR3: CASSSASGVAALFF; DNA: TGCGCCAGCAGCTCGGCGTCCGGGGTCGCAGCGCTGTTCTTC
D: -; J: TRBJ2-7; size: -; V: TRBV6-5; CDR3: CASSYSNLGIEQYF; DNA: TGTGCCAGCAGTTACTCTAACCTGGGGATCGAGCAGTACTTC
D: -; J: TRBJ2-7; size: -; V: TRBV7-2; CDR3: CASSPPGQNYEQYF; DNA: TGTGCCAGCAGCCCCCCCGGACAGAACTACGAGCAGTACTTC
D: TRBD1; J: TRBJ2-7; size: -; V: TRBV20-1; CDR3: CSALQGVYEQYF; DNA: TGCAGTGCGCTACAGGGGGTTTACGAGCAGTACTTC
D: -; J: TRBJ2-1; size: -; V: TRBV12-5; CDR3: CASVPGDGPYNEQFF; DNA: TGTGCTAGTGTACCCGGGGACGGACCATACAATGAGCAGTTCTTC
D: -; J: TRBJ2-7; size: -; V: TRBV7-2; CDR3: CASSPRGALPYEQYF; DNA: TGTGCCAGCAGCCCAAGGGGGGCGCTGCCCTACGAGCAGTACTTC
D: -; J: TRBJ2-1; size: -; V: TRBV12-3/TRBV12-4; CDR3: CASRADGNEQFF; DNA: TGTGCCAGCCGTGCGGACGGAAATGAGCAGTTCTTC
D: TRBD1; J: TRBJ1-6; size: -; V: TRBV7-2; CDR3: CASSLMVGTVGSPLHF; DNA: TGTGCCAGCAGCTTAATGGTCGGGACAGTAGGATCACCCCTCCACTTT
D: -; J: TRBJ1-1; size: many; V: TRBV12-3/TRBV12-4; CDR3: CASRVNTEAFF; DNA: TGTGCCAGCAGGGTGAACACTGAAGCTTTCTTT
D: TRBD2; J: TRBJ2-7; size: -; V: TRBV11-2; CDR3: CASSPLPGTSFSYEQYF; DNA: TGTGCCAGCAGCCCCCTCCCCGGGACTAGTTTCTCCTACGAGCAGTACTTC
D: TRBD2; J: TRBJ2-7; size: -; V: TRBV7-6; CDR3: CASSPRLAGEGEQYF; DNA: TGTGCCAGCAGCCCCCGACTAGCGGGAGAGGGGGAGCAGTACTTC
D: TRBD1; J: TRBJ2-3; size: few; V: TRBV29-1; CDR3: CSVWGVGQGRNTQYF; DNA: TGCAGCGTTTGGGGGGTAGGACAGGGACGGAATACGCAGTATTTT
D: -; J: TRBJ2-1; size: -; V: TRBV11-3; CDR3: CASGAGGPYNEQFF; DNA: TGTGCCAGCGGAGCAGGGGGGCCCTACAATGAGCAGTTCTTC
D: -; J: TRBJ2-2; size: -; V: TRBV20-1; CDR3: CSARDYGGSGELFF; DNA: TGCAGTGCTAGAGATTATGGGGGATCCGGGGAGCTGTTTTTT
D: TRBD1; J: TRBJ2-7; size: few; V: TRBV6-5; CDR3: CATKDRAYEQYF; DNA: TGTGCCACCAAAGACAGGGCCTACGAGCAGTACTTC
D: -; J: TRBJ1-2; size: -; V: TRBV29-1; CDR3: CSVVRGDYGYTF; DNA: TGCAGCGTTGTAAGAGGGGACTATGGCTACACCTTC
D: -; J: TRBJ2-7; size: -; V: TRBV5-5; CDR3: CASSSWMTYEQYF; DNA: TGTGCCAGCAGCTCTTGGATGACCTACGAGCAGTACTTC
D: -; J: TRBJ2-1; size: few; V: TRBV5-1; CDR3: CASRKAPNGNEQFF; DNA: TGCGCCAGCAGAAAGGCACCTAATGGCAATGAGCAGTTCTTC
D: TRBD1; J: TRBJ1-1; size: few; V: TRBV5-6; CDR3: CASSNGQVLNTEAFF; DNA: TGTGCCAGCAGCAATGGACAGGTTTTGAACACTGAAGCTTTCTTT
D: -; J: TRBJ2-7; size: few; V: TRBV5-1; CDR3: CASSPGRPHYEQYF; DNA: TGCGCCAGCAGCCCAGGACGGCCCCATTACGAGCAGTACTTC
D: -; J: TRBJ2-1; size: few; V: TRBV20-1; CDR3: CSASISLVGDEQFF; DNA: TGCAGTGCTAGCATTTCTCTAGTCGGGGATGAGCAGTTCTTC
D: TRBD1; J: TRBJ2-2; size: few; V: TRBV30; CDR3: CAWSGQGNTGELFF; DNA: TGTGCCTGGAGCGGACAGGGTAACACCGGGGAGCTGTTTTTT
D: -; J: TRBJ2-3; size: -; V: TRBV20-1; CDR3: CSARLVADTQYF; DNA: TGCAGTGCTAGGCTAGTAGCTGATACGCAGTATTTT
D: -; J: TRBJ1-3; size: -; V: TRBV21-1; CDR3: CASSNRGNTIYF; DNA: TGTGCCAGCAGCAATCGGGGAAACACCATATATTTT
D: TRBD2; J: TRBJ2-1; size: -; V: TRBV6-1; CDR3: CASSRMGSGGWDEQFF; DNA: TGTGCCAGCAGCCGCATGGGTAGCGGGGGCTGGGATGAGCAGTTCTTC
D: TRBD1; J: TRBJ1-2; size: -; V: TRBV6-2/TRBV6-3; CDR3: CASSQGTARYTF; DNA: TGTGCCAGCAGCCAAGGGACAGCTCGCTACACCTTC
D: -; J: TRBJ2-3; size: -; V: TRBV29-1; CDR3: CSVDRTPSTDTQYF; DNA: TGCAGCGTTGACAGGACACCTAGCACAGATACGCAGTATTTT
D: -; J: TRBJ1-1; size: -; V: TRBV5-1; CDR3: CASSSLTGIGTEAFF; DNA: TGCGCCAGCAGCTCCCTGACAGGAATAGGCACTGAAGCTTTCTTT
D: -; J: TRBJ1-2; size: -; V: TRBV29-1; CDR3: CSIGEVYGYTF; DNA: TGCAGCATAGGGGAGGTCTATGGCTACACCTTC
D: -; J: TRBJ2-3; size: few; V: TRBV10-2; CDR3: CALRMAGDTDTQYF; DNA: TGCGCTTTAAGGATGGCAGGGGACACAGATACGCAGTATTTT
D: -; J: TRBJ2-6; size: few; V: TRBV3-1; CDR3: CASSQDPSSTSGANVLTF; DNA: TGTGCCAGCAGCCAAGATCCTAGCTCTACTTCTGGGGCCAACGTCCTGACTTTC
D: -; J: TRBJ2-3; size: -; V: TRBV6-1; CDR3: CASRNRVGAADTQYF; DNA: TGTGCCAGCAGAAACAGGGTCGGTGCAGCAGATACGCAGTATTTT
D: -; J: TRBJ2-2; size: few; V: TRBV29-1; CDR3: CSVEMGNTGELFF; DNA: TGCAGCGTTGAAATGGGGAACACCGGGGAGCTGTTTTTT
D: -; J: TRBJ1-5; size: -; V: TRBV18; CDR3: CASSPWREMPQHF; DNA: TGTGCCAGCTCACCGTGGAGGGAGATGCCCCAGCATTTT